This T cell receptor (beta chain) was retrieved from a study of T cell repertoires and HLA-DP antigens. The primer mix covered 54 TRBV segments and 13 TRBJ segments. Sequenced by immunoSEQ multiplex PCR; TCRdb stores in-frame clones only, minus some. Of about 89,000 clones in the sample, approximately 86% are singletons; the top ten hold about 1.7%. Purity of the untouched CD4+ T cells was around 98%. Turning to this clone: Antigen specificity is unknown.

Trimming left V 3 bases short and J 0 bases short, with 9 bases between. This CDR3 has 15 residues. In germline, CDR1 is ENHRY, CDR2 SYGVKD. V usage is TRBV10-3 and J usage is TRBJ1-3; D may be TRBD1 (6 bases). This receptor was identified in a man aged 45 to 65 in good health and CMV-seronegative. The sample consisted of CD4+ T cells from PBMCs. CDR3 in amino acids: CAISEDRRSGNTIYF. The CDR3 DNA is TGTGCCATCAGTGAAGACAGGCGCTCTGGAAACACCATATATTTT.